In this sample, the clone carrying this T cell receptor beta chain turned up once. The antigen is undetermined. With 60 Vbeta and 13 Jbeta primers, the PCR was carried out. Generated by immunoSEQ multiplex PCR, the TCRdb table keeps only in-frame clones and is missing some. The sample lists about 130,000 clones, around three quarters occurring once. This CDR3 spans 12 amino acids. Germline CDR1 and CDR2: MDHEN and SYDVKM. V was shortened by 6 bases and J by 5 bases, with 11 bases between the two germline ends. The data belong to a study of cytomegalovirus exposure and HLA in healthy donors. Study-level results: The investigators catalogued some 150 TCR beta chains as cytomegalovirus-associated.

The TCR originated in a man aged 25 to 40 in good health. V usage is TRBV28 and J usage is TRBJ2-7; a weak D match, TRBD2 (6 bases). Sequenced input: PBMCs. CDR3 coding DNA: TGTGCCAGCAGCCCTCGCGGGAACGAGCAGTACTTC. Its protein is CASSPRGNEQYF. The variable domain in full, completed from reference TRBV28 and TRBJ2-7, reads DVKVTQSSRYLVKRTGEKVFLECVQDMDHENMFWYRQDPGLGLRLIYFSYDVKMKEKGDIPEGYSVSREKKERFSLILESASTNQTSMYLCASSPRGNEQYFGPGTRLTVT.